The following is a TCR beta chain sequence with its context. The antigen remains unidentified. The V end was cut by 2 bases, the J end by 5 bases, with 18 bases between. Germline V gene lookup returns CDR1 MNHNY and CDR2 SVGAGI (reference sequence). The CDR3 is 16 amino acids. This record belongs to a study of PD-1 blockade in classical Hodgkin lymphoma. For the study at large: Intravenous nivolumab at 3 mg/kg was given to patients every 2 weeks. Study findings and constraints: By cycle point C4D1, TCR diversity had risen significantly in CD4+ cells (but not CD8+ cells). Patients newly diagnosed and complete responders had comparable baseline diversity.

The method was immunoSEQ multiplex PCR; TCRdb's version includes in-frame clones alone and lacks a portion of them. The table records about 27,000 clones, around 72% of them present only once. The time point is: cycle 4 day 1 (C4D1), after five to seven weeks of nivolumab. All the patients suffered relapse after autologous stem cell transplantation, and brentuximab vedotin exposure differed. This sample comprised peripheral blood mononuclear cells (PBMCs), obtained before the fourth cycle of nivolumab. This clonotype originated in a human donor with classical Hodgkin lymphoma. The chain combines TRBV6-6 with TRBJ1-1; tentative D call: TRBD1 (6 bases). CDR3 loop: CASSYPNREVGTEAFF. CDR3 in DNA: TGTGCCAGCAGTTACCCCAACAGGGAGGTAGGGACTGAAGCTTTCTTT.